The 16 T cell receptor beta chains below all came from one sample that was sequenced in a study of blood T cell repertoires in COVID-19. The assay was immunoSEQ multiplex PCR, and TCRdb's table has in-frame clones only and misses some. The data contain about 260,000 clones, almost 85% of them singletons. Sequencing was carried out using peripheral blood. Receptors originate from a woman over 75 with acute or convalescent COVID-19.

This chain links TRBV6-5 with TRBJ1-2, with TRBD1 identical over 9 bases. CDR1 is MNHEY and CDR2 is SVGAGI in the germline V gene. With V trimmed by 2 bases and J by 4 bases, 2 bases remained unmatched. This CDR3 region has 14 residues. CDR3 residues: CASSYLDRGYGYTF. The CDR3 DNA sequence: TGTGCCAGCAGTTACCTGGACAGGGGCTATGGCTACACCTTC.

This rearrangement joins TRBV14 to TRBJ2-4, with 8 bases fitting TRBD2. V trimming: 4 bases; J trimming: 6 bases; junction bases outside the gene matches: 8. Germline V gene sequence: CDR1 SGHDN, CDR2 FVKESK. This CDR3 is built from 15 residues. CDR3 residues: CASSLSGGLANIQYF. CDR3 nucleotide sequence: TGTGCCAGCAGCCTCAGCGGGGGTTTGGCAAACATTCAGTACTTC.

The V call is TRBV19, the J call TRBJ1-5, with D perhaps matching TRBD1 (6 bases). Germline CDR1 and CDR2: LNHDA and SQIVND (reference sequence). CDR3 size: 17 residues. The germline V and J ends were trimmed by 7 bases and 0 bases, with 19 bases remaining between them. In DNA, the CDR3 is TGTGCCAGTACCCGAGCGGCAGGGGACTATAGCAATCAGCCCCAGCATTTT. Translation gives CASTRAAGDYSNQPQHF.

V is TRBV5-6 and J is TRBJ2-6; possible D gene TRBD1, 6 bases. The CDR3 spans 17 residues. Trimming took 1 base from V and 5 from J, leaving 16 bases between them. Germline values: CDR1 SGHDT, CDR2 YYEEEE. The DNA of the CDR3 is TGTGCCAGCAGCTTGACAGGGTTCTTTCGGTGGGCCAACGTCCTGACTTTC. Translated, it gives CASSLTGFFRWANVLTF.

The CDR3 nucleotides read TGTGCCAGCAGCCAAGATCGGTGGCAGGACTCCTATAATTCACCCCTCCACTTT. This sequence encodes CASSQDRWQDSYNSPLHF. The gene calls are TRBV4-2 and TRBJ1-6; no reliable D call. The CDR3 is 18 amino acids. Deletions cut 0 bases from V and 0 bases from J, with 12 bases between. CDR1 LGHNA and CDR2 YNFKEQ come from the germline V gene.

The chain carries TRBV5-4 and TRBJ1-3, with TRBD1 as a possible D gene (6 bases). Germline V gene sequence: CDR1 SGHNT, CDR2 YYREEE (reference sequence). CDR3 size: 15 residues. The ends were cut back, 3 bases at V and 4 bases at J, with 14 bases in the middle. The CDR3 loop reads CASSSQQGAGNTIYF. The DNA of the CDR3 is TGTGCCAGCAGCTCCCAACAGGGTGCGGGAAACACCATATATTTT.

The gene calls are TRBV5-4 and TRBJ1-4; no firm D call. The CDR3 is 13 amino acids. V was shortened by 2 bases and J by 7 bases, with 9 bases between the two germline ends. Germline CDR1 SGHNT, CDR2 YYREEE (reference sequence). Here the CDR3 DNA reads TGTGCCAGCAGCTTTTTGGGCATTGAAAAACTGTTTTTT. Amino acids: CASSFLGIEKLFF.

J is TRBJ2-7 and V is TRBV18, with D possibly matching TRBD2 (6 bases). Germline values: CDR1 KGHSH, CDR2 LQKENI. V lost 0 bases to trimming and J lost 3 bases, with 12 bases between them. The CDR3 runs to 15 residues. The CDR3 region has the DNA TGTGCCAGCTCACCACCTCGGGACTTATACTACGAGCAGTACTTC. As protein: CASSPPRDLYYEQYF.

This chain connects TRBV25-1 to TRBJ2-5; weak D call: TRBD2 (6 bases). CDR1 and CDR2 from the germline V gene are MGHDK and SYGVNS. V shed 3 bases and J shed 5 bases, with 19 bases lying between them. The CDR3 runs to 16 residues. The CDR3 is CASSDPDRAGMETQYF. CDR3 DNA sequence: TGTGCCAGCAGTGACCCCGACCGGGCGGGGATGGAGACCCAGTACTTC.

V and J are TRBV12-5 and TRBJ2-1; D is perhaps TRBD1 (6 bases). This CDR3 spans 13 amino acids. CDR1 is LGHNT and CDR2 is FRNRAP in the germline V gene. The germline V and J ends were trimmed by 6 bases and 2 bases, with 8 bases remaining between them. The CDR3 DNA follows: TGTGCTAGTGGCCGGGACACCTACAATGAGCAGTTCTTC. Translating it yields CASGRDTYNEQFF.

Comment on this clone: Other DNA sequences of this sample code for an identical CDR3. V and J are TRBV6-5 and TRBJ1-5, with D unclear. This CDR3 contains 11 residues. Germline V gene sequence: CDR1 MNHEY, CDR2 SVGAGI. V gave up 6 bases and J gave up 6 bases, with 6 bases separating them. The CDR3 DNA reads as TGTGCCAGCAGGTCAGGTCAGCCCCAGCATTTT. Protein product: CASRSGQPQHF.

V gene TRBV7-9 combines with J gene TRBJ2-3, with unresolved D. The germline CDR1 and CDR2 sequences are SEHNR and FQNEAQ (reference sequence). V dropped 4 bases and J dropped 2 bases, with 4 bases sitting between them. The CDR3 spans 12 residues. CDR3 loop: CASSSLTDTQYF. In nucleotides, the CDR3 is TGTGCCAGCAGCTCCCTCACAGATACGCAGTATTTT.

V is TRBV11-3 and J is TRBJ2-1; TRBD2 is a possible D gene (6 bases). The CDR3 consists of 16 residues. The germline gives CDR1 SGHNT, CDR2 YENEEA. The V end lost 2 bases, the J end lost 0 bases, and 11 bases lay between the germline ends. The CDR3, as DNA: TGTGCCAGCAGCTTAAGGTTTAGCGGCTCCTACAATGAGCAGTTCTTC. This translates into CASSLRFSGSYNEQFF.

The chain links TRBV7-2 to TRBJ1-3, with 8 bases identical to TRBD1. The length of the CDR3 is 15 residues. In germline, CDR1 is SGHTA, CDR2 FQGNSA. After removal of 5 bases from V and 4 bases from J, the junction contained 7 bases not matched to a gene. The CDR3 sequence is CASSTRQGMGNTIYF. In nucleotides, the CDR3 is TGTGCCAGCAGCACCCGACAGGGGATGGGAAACACCATATATTTT.

This chain connects TRBV11-2 to TRBJ1-1; D is uncertain. CDR1 and CDR2 (germline): SGHAT, FQNNGV. Trimming took off 6 bases at V and 1 base at J, with 6 bases between the two ends. This CDR3 is built from 12 residues. This CDR3 reads CASRRQNTEAFF. CDR3 sequence (DNA): TGTGCCAGCAGACGACAGAACACTGAAGCTTTCTTT.

With regard to this clone: At one end, the junction sequence differs from germline, possibly due to a read error. V is TRBV28 and J is TRBJ1-4, with a weak D call TRBD1 (6 bases). The length of the CDR3 is 13 residues. The germline V gene encodes CDR1 MDHEN and CDR2 SYDVKM. The CDR3 loop reads CASSSSGQTGYSF. Here the CDR3 DNA reads TGTGCCAGCAGTTCAAGTGGACAGACGGGGTACTCCTTT.